The 27 T cell receptor beta chains below all came from one sample that was sequenced in a study of T-cell reconstitution after alpha-beta-depleted transplantation in children. The TCRbeta library incorporated unique molecular identifiers. TCRdb analysed the PCR reads with MiXCR anew, one entry per CDR3 protein. The sample holds roughly 300,000 distinct CDR3 sequences, around a tenth seen once. The sequenced sample was peripheral blood, obtained 180 days after TCRalphabeta/CD19-depleted stem cell transplant. These TCRs come from a male patient between 2 and 10 years old who had a stem cell transplant for chronic granulomatous disease, so the T cells may come from the graft donor.

This clonotype occurred many times. The chain couples TRBV11-1 to TRBJ2-3, with D unresolved. V gave up 3 bases and J gave up 0 bases, with 19 bases separating them. This CDR3 is 18 amino acids long. CDR1 and CDR2 (germline): SGHAT, FQDESV (reference sequence). This CDR3 is CASSFGVLQKTSTDTQYF. CDR3 in DNA: TGTGCCAGCAGCTTTGGGGTGTTGCAGAAAACTAGCACAGATACGCAGTATTTT.

This clonotype was observed at least ten times. The CDR3 coding sequence is TGTGCCAGCAGCCAATGGGACAGCTACAATGAGCAGTTCTTC. Amino acid sequence: CASSQWDSYNEQFF. The chain joins TRBV4-2 to TRBJ2-1, with 7 bases matching TRBD1. The CDR3 has 14 amino acids. Germline V gene sequence: CDR1 LGHNA, CDR2 YNFKEQ. V was pared by 2 bases and J by 3 bases, with 1 base of the junction left unmatched.

This clonotype has ten or more counts. At one end the junction does not follow the germline gene, possibly because of a read error. The chain uses TRBV12-3 or TRBV12-4 and TRBJ2-3; unclear D gene. CDR3 length: 11 residues. The DNA for the CDR3 is TGCGCCAGCAGCTTGACAGATACGCAGTATTTT. Encoded protein: CASSLTDTQYF.

This rearrangement joins TRBV13 to TRBJ2-1; D perhaps matches TRBD2 (5 bases). Trimming removed 0 bases at V and 9 bases at J, with 18 bases between. Germline V gene lookup returns CDR1 PRHDT and CDR2 FYEKMQ (reference sequence). The CDR3 covers 16 residues. The CDR3 protein is CASSLGPSPNVGEQFF. The DNA of the CDR3 is TGTGCCAGCAGCTTAGGCCCTAGCCCCAATGTTGGTGAGCAGTTCTTC.

Comment on this clonotype: This clone may be a read error of a much larger clone one base away. The V call is TRBV6-2 or TRBV6-3, the J call TRBJ1-3; 7 bases are shared with TRBD1. Germline lookup yields CDR1 MNHEY and CDR2 SVGEGT. The CDR3 contains 21 residues. The CDR3 DNA is TGTGCCAGCAGCATTCAAGGGGACAGTCTCTATCCCGCACATTCGACCCTTCCGACCATTTTT. Residues: CASSIQGDSLYPAHSTLPTIF.

This clonotype was observed at least ten times. The J gene is TRBJ2-4, the V gene TRBV28; D remains unclear. The length of the CDR3 is 13 residues. The V end lost 10 bases, the J end lost 1 base, and 11 bases lay between the germline ends. Germline V gene data show CDR1 as MDHEN and CDR2 as SYDVKM. Here the CDR3 DNA reads TGTGCCATCCAGGACGCCGCCAAAAACATTCAGTACTTC. It yields the protein CAIQDAAKNIQYF.

This clonotype was seen repeatedly, ten times or more. The chain links TRBV27 to TRBJ2-1, with D tentatively TRBD2 (5 bases). V was pared by 4 bases and J by 7 bases, with 11 bases between. This CDR3 comprises 13 residues. Germline CDR1 is MNHEY and CDR2 is SMNVEV (reference sequence). The CDR3 sequence: CASSYAGVNEQFF. CDR3 DNA sequence: TGTGCCAGCAGTTATGCCGGGGTTAATGAGCAGTTCTTC.

Points on this clonotype: Just one base apart from a much larger clone, this may be a read error. The chain is built from TRBV4-3 and TRBJ2-7, with D possibly matching TRBD2 (5 bases). Germline CDR1 reads LGHNA; CDR2 reads YSLEER. V was pared by 0 bases and J by 3 bases, with 12 bases between. The CDR3 runs 15 residues. CDR3 nucleotide sequence: TGCGCCAGCAGCCAAGACCTAGCCACCTACTACGAGCAGTACTTC. Translated, it gives CASSQDLATYYEQYF.

On this clonotype: A read error may be the cause here, since a much bigger clone is one base away. CDR3 in amino acids: CAWSVLDDQYF. CDR3 DNA: TGTGCCTGGAGTGTACTAGACGATCAGTACTTC. The chain employs TRBV30 and TRBJ2-7, with D maybe TRBD2 (5 bases). This CDR3 spans 11 amino acids. Germline lookup yields CDR1 GTSNPN and CDR2 SVGIG (reference sequence).

This clonotype was recorded many times. The J gene is TRBJ2-1, the V gene TRBV7-3, with a possible D match to TRBD1 (7 bases). The CDR3 runs 15 residues. V lost 1 base and J 9 bases, leaving 16 bases between the germline ends. The V gene's germline CDR1 is SGHTA and CDR2 FQGTGA. The CDR3, as DNA: TGTGCCAGCAGCTTAAGCGGGACAGACAGAAGTGAGCAGTTCTTC. This gives the protein CASSLSGTDRSEQFF.

This clonotype was found many times. The chain is built from TRBV7-3 and TRBJ2-1, with 7 bases aligning to TRBD2. The CDR3 is 15 residues long. The germline V gene has CDR1 SGHTA and CDR2 FQGTGA. Unmatched junction bases numbered 9, after V lost 3 bases and J lost 7 bases. The DNA of the CDR3 is TGTGCCAGCAGCTTGGTGAGCGGGATACGAAATGAGCAGTTCTTC. It yields the protein CASSLVSGIRNEQFF.

As for this clonotype: One base away lies a much larger clone, so this may be a sequencing read error. V usage is TRBV28 and J usage is TRBJ2-1; D unclear. Germline V gene data show CDR1 as MDHEN and CDR2 as SYDVKM. This CDR3 is 13 amino acids long. The V and J ends lost 10 bases and 8 bases respectively, with 18 bases between them. CDR3 residues: CATMRSGLYEQFF. CDR3 in DNA: TGTGCCACCATGCGGAGTGGGTTGTATGAGCAGTTCTTC.

This clonotype was observed many times. The V call is TRBV12-3 or TRBV12-4, the J call TRBJ2-2, with D tentatively TRBD1 (6 bases). With 4 bases removed from V and 3 bases from J, the gap between germline ends came to 12 bases. The CDR3 has 15 residues. The DNA for the CDR3 is TGTGCCAGCAGTTCCGGGACATGGGACACCGGGGAGCTGTTTTTT. Amino acid sequence: CASSSGTWDTGELFF.

This clonotype appeared many times. The chain couples TRBV5-1 to TRBJ2-3; no reliable D call. The V and J ends lost 0 bases and 2 bases respectively, with 4 bases between them. Germline loops: CDR1 SGHRS, CDR2 YFSETQ. The CDR3 covers 13 residues. The CDR3, as DNA: TGCGCCAGCAGCTTGGGGACCACAGATACGCAGTATTTT. This encodes CASSLGTTDTQYF.

The table lists this clonotype with many counts. The chain joins TRBV11-2 to TRBJ1-6; 12 bases are a match to TRBD1. The CDR3 is 19 residues long. Germline values: CDR1 SGHAT, CDR2 FQNNGV. Unmatched junction bases numbered 14, after V lost 5 bases and J lost 6 bases. The CDR3 DNA reads as TGTGCCAGCAGCCCCCCGGGACAGGGGGCCAAGTGGATTAATTCACCCCTCCACTTT. Translating it yields CASSPPGQGAKWINSPLHF.

This clonotype has a count of ten or more. V usage is TRBV29-1 and J usage is TRBJ1-1; the match to TRBD1 covers 8 bases. This CDR3 comprises 13 residues. The V segment lost 7 bases and the J segment 3 bases; nucleotides outside the gene matches: 7. Germline loops: CDR1 SQVTM, CDR2 ANQGSEA. CDR3 DNA sequence: TGCAGCGCCGAGGGACAGGCCTACACTGAAGCTTTCTTT. It yields the protein CSAEGQAYTEAFF.

This clonotype was observed many times. The chain recombines TRBV20-1 with TRBJ1-1; D might be TRBD1 (5 bases). The V gene's germline CDR1 is DFQATT and CDR2 SNEGSKA (reference sequence). This CDR3 contains 13 residues. V shed 5 bases and J shed 5 bases, with 15 bases lying between them. As DNA, the CDR3 is TGCAGTGCTCCCGGGAGCTGGGGGACTGAAGCTTTCTTT. It codes for CSAPGSWGTEAFF.

This clonotype was seen ten or more times. This chain uses TRBV7-9 with TRBJ2-1; the match to TRBD1 covers 9 bases. The germline CDR1 and CDR2 sequences are SEHNR and FQNEAQ (reference sequence). CDR3 length: 16 amino acids. V was clipped by 4 bases and J by 6 bases; unmatched bases: 10. The DNA of the CDR3 is TGTGCCAGCAGCTCATCACCCGGGACAGGGTTCAATGAGCAGTTCTTC. It is translated as CASSSSPGTGFNEQFF. Filled out from reference TRBV7-9 and TRBJ2-1, the complete variable domain reads DTGVSQNPRHKITKRGQNVTFRCDPISEHNRLYWYRQTLGQGPEFLTYFQNEAQLEKSRLLSDRFSAERPKGSFSTLEIQRTEQGDSAMYLCASSSSPGTGFNEQFFGPGTRLTVL.

The genes are TRBV20-1 and TRBJ2-1; D not resolved. The CDR3 totals 15 residues. Trimming shortened V by 4 bases and J by 8 bases, and 21 bases separated the two germline ends. Germline CDR1 DFQATT, CDR2 SNEGSKA (reference sequence). The CDR3 DNA reads as TGCAGTGCTACCAAGACTCCAGGAACCCTCGATGAGCAGTTCTTC. Translating gives CSATKTPGTLDEQFF.

This clonotype appeared many times. This chain links TRBV14 with TRBJ2-1, with D uncertain. Germline V CDR1 and CDR2: SGHDN, FVKESK. The CDR3 is 13 residues long. V was trimmed by 2 bases and J by 4 bases, leaving 6 bases between them. This chain's CDR3 is CASSQRVYNEQFF. The CDR3 DNA follows: TGTGCCAGCAGCCAAAGGGTTTACAATGAGCAGTTCTTC.

Notes on this clonotype: This may be a read error: a much more frequent sequence differs by one nucleotide. The chain uses TRBV5-3 and TRBJ2-6; D not resolved. TRBV5-3 is an ORF, and what it does is uncertain. This CDR3 has 16 amino acids. The CDR3 sequence: CARSLRVLSGANVLTF. DNA of the CDR3: TGTGCCAGGAGCTTACGGGTCCTCTCTGGGGCCAACGTCCTGACTTTC.

This clonotype appeared many times. The chain is built from TRBV29-1 and TRBJ2-1; D remains ambiguous. This CDR3 has 14 residues. V dropped 1 base and J dropped 5 bases, with 12 bases sitting between them. Germline values: CDR1 SQVTM, CDR2 ANQGSEA. DNA of the CDR3: TGCAGCGTTGAAGCTGCATTTAGTAACAATGAGCAGTTCTTC. Its translation: CSVEAAFSNNEQFF.

The rearrangement links TRBV20-1 to TRBJ1-3, with a weak D call TRBD1 (5 bases). CDR1 is DFQATT and CDR2 is SNEGSKA in the germline V gene (reference sequence). The CDR3 contains 15 residues. CDR3 region: CSSGQGPGFGNTIYF. The DNA for the CDR3 is TGCAGCTCTGGCCAGGGCCCGGGCTTTGGAAACACCATATATTTT.

There are many counts of this clonotype. The gene calls are TRBV6-1 and TRBJ1-6, with D unclear. Per germline, CDR1 MNHNS and CDR2 SASEGT. This CDR3 is built from 15 residues. V dropped 5 bases and J dropped 9 bases, with 17 bases sitting between them. The CDR3 DNA sequence: TGTGCCAGCAGTCTCGGCGCGGGGTTGGGTTCACCCCTCCACTTT. The encoded protein is CASSLGAGLGSPLHF.

This clonotype was counted at least ten times. The chain carries TRBV12-3 or TRBV12-4 and TRBJ1-3; D uncertain. This CDR3 is 16 amino acids long. V was cut by 2 bases and J by 0 bases, with 11 bases left in between. CDR3 in DNA: TGTGCCAGCAGTTTATTGGCAGCCATCTCTGGAAACACCATATATTTT. Protein sequence: CASSLLAAISGNTIYF.

This clonotype was counted many times. The rearrangement uses TRBV28 and TRBJ2-3; D is perhaps TRBD2 (6 bases). In germline, CDR1 is MDHEN, CDR2 SYDVKM. This CDR3 is built from 15 residues. Trimming took off 6 bases at V and 0 bases at J, with 13 bases between the two ends. The CDR3 is CASRYPGTSTDTQYF. The CDR3 bases are TGTGCCAGCAGATACCCCGGGACTAGCACAGATACGCAGTATTTT.

This chain connects TRBV4-3 to TRBJ2-2; 11 positions agree with TRBD2. Germline trimming cut 3 bases from V and 7 bases from J; bases unmatched to any gene: 10. CDR3 size: 17 residues. CDR1 and CDR2 (germline): LGHNA, YSLEER. The CDR3 DNA reads TGCGCCAGCAGCCAGGGGGTAGCGGGGGGGCACAACGGGGAGCTGTTTTTT. Protein: CASSQGVAGGHNGELFF.